The 20 T cell receptor beta chains reported below all come from one sample, sequenced in a study of blood T cell repertoires in COVID-19. Produced via immunoSEQ multiplex PCR; TCRdb's table is partial and in-frame only. The table has about 140,000 clones, about four fifths seen once. The sequenced material came from peripheral blood. Receptors originate from a man between 65 and 79 years old who had recovered from COVID-19.

The chain has TRBV20-1 and TRBJ1-2; possibly TRBD1 for D (6 bases). The CDR3 spans 11 residues. Germline V gene data show CDR1 as DFQATT and CDR2 as SNEGSKA (reference sequence). The germline V and J ends were trimmed by 5 bases and 4 bases, with 8 bases remaining between them. CDR3: CSASDSYGYTF. The CDR3 DNA reads as TGCAGTGCTTCGGACAGCTATGGCTACACCTTC.

The chain has TRBV5-6 and TRBJ2-7; 9 positions agree with TRBD2. Germline V lookup: CDR1 SGHDT, CDR2 YYEEEE. V lost 3 bases and J lost 3; bases outside the gene matches: 4. The CDR3 totals 14 residues. The CDR3 coding sequence is TGTGCCAGCAGCTCCGGGACTAGCCTCTACGAGCAGTACTTC. As protein: CASSSGTSLYEQYF.

The chain has TRBV18 and TRBJ1-1; a possible D gene is TRBD1 (5 bases). The length of the CDR3 is 15 residues. CDR1 is KGHSH, CDR2 LQKENI, per germline. The germline V and J ends were trimmed by 0 bases and 6 bases, with 14 bases remaining between them. The CDR3 bases are TGTGCCAGCTCACCACCTTCAGGGCGGGGGGCTGAAGCTTTCTTT. It translates to CASSPPSGRGAEAFF.

The rearrangement links TRBV20-1 to TRBJ2-3; 8 bases map to TRBD2. Germline V gene sequence: CDR1 DFQATT, CDR2 SNEGSKA (reference sequence). This CDR3 has 15 amino acids. Unmatched junction bases numbered 6, after V lost 3 bases and J lost 1 base. The CDR3 spells CSASDGRAGTDTQYF. The CDR3 nucleotides read TGCAGTGCTAGTGACGGGAGGGCCGGCACAGATACGCAGTATTTT.

The gene calls are TRBV27 and TRBJ1-2; maybe TRBD1 (5 bases). Per the germline V gene, CDR1 is MNHEY and CDR2 is SMNVEV (reference sequence). Trimming removed 6 bases from V and 4 bases from J, with 18 bases in between. There are 15 residues in the CDR3. The CDR3 sequence: CASSQGPGGSYGYTF. The CDR3 DNA reads as TGTGCCAGCAGCCAAGGGCCCGGGGGGAGCTATGGCTACACCTTC.

This chain joins TRBV5-5 and TRBJ2-6, with a weak D call TRBD1 (6 bases). The CDR3 is made up of 16 amino acids. V lost 0 bases, J lost 2 bases, and 9 bases lay in between. From germline, CDR1 is SGHKS and CDR2 YYEKEE (reference sequence). The CDR3 DNA is TGTGCCAGCAGCTTGGCCAGGGGTGCTGGGGCCAACGTCCTGACTTTC. Translating it yields CASSLARGAGANVLTF.

The chain uses TRBV19 and TRBJ1-1; 9 bases fit TRBD1. Trimming cost V 10 bases and J 2 bases; bases outside gene matches: 5. CDR1 LNHDA and CDR2 SQIVND come from the germline V gene (reference sequence). The CDR3 contains 13 residues. In DNA form, the CDR3 reads TGTGCCACCCGGGACAGGGAAAACACTGAAGCTTTCTTT. Its translation: CATRDRENTEAFF.

In the case of this clone: This sequence may be a read error, since a much larger clone differs from it by one base. The chain carries TRBV2 and TRBJ2-7; D gene ambiguous. Trimming shortened V by 5 bases and J by 0 bases, and 8 bases separated the two germline ends. The V gene's germline CDR1 is SNHLY and CDR2 FYNNEI. CDR3 size: 13 residues. The DNA of the CDR3 is TGTGCCAGCAGTTATGATAGCTCCTACGAGCAGTACTTC. Encoded protein: CASSYDSSYEQYF.

The CDR3 nucleotides read TGTGCTAGTGGTTTAGGGGGACAGAGCACCGGGGAGCTGTTTTTT. Translated, it gives CASGLGGQSTGELFF. The V gene is TRBV12-5, the J gene TRBJ2-2; 7 bases agree with TRBD1. The ends lost 3 bases at V and 4 bases at J; junction bases unmatched: 5. In germline, CDR1 is LGHNT, CDR2 FRNRAP. The CDR3 spans 15 residues.

This clone was detected a few times. The chain employs TRBV14 and TRBJ2-5, with D possibly TRBD2 on 6 matching bases. V was clipped by 3 bases and J by 0 bases, with 11 bases between them. Per the germline V gene, CDR1 is SGHDN and CDR2 is FVKESK. This CDR3 comprises 15 residues. The CDR3 sequence is CASSQTGEYQETQYF. The CDR3 DNA sequence: TGTGCCAGCAGCCAGACGGGGGAGTACCAAGAGACCCAGTACTTC.

V gene TRBV4-3 combines with J gene TRBJ1-1, with D maybe TRBD1 (6 bases). CDR1 and CDR2 (germline): LGHNA, YSLEER. V shed 2 bases and J shed 1 base, with 11 bases lying between them. This CDR3 has 15 residues. The chain's CDR3 is CASSQSTGRNTEAFF. CDR3 nucleotides: TGCGCCAGCAGCCAAAGTACAGGGAGGAACACTGAAGCTTTCTTT.

This chain joins TRBV5-4 and TRBJ2-2; 8 bases line up with TRBD1. Germline trimming cut 0 bases from V and 4 bases from J; bases unmatched to any gene: 5. The CDR3 loop spans 16 amino acids. From germline, CDR1 is SGHNT and CDR2 YYREEE (reference sequence). The CDR3 DNA reads as TGTGCCAGCAGCTTGGGAGGACAGGGAATCACCGGGGAGCTGTTTTTT. This sequence encodes CASSLGGQGITGELFF.

The chain employs TRBV24-1 and TRBJ2-5, with 10 bases that match TRBD1. V lost 5 bases, J lost 4 bases, and 9 bases stayed unmatched. Per germline, CDR1 KGHDR and CDR2 SFDVKD. The CDR3 has 16 residues. CDR3: CATSASGQGGSETQYF. The CDR3, as DNA: TGTGCCACCAGTGCTTCCGGACAGGGGGGTTCAGAGACCCAGTACTTC.

This clone was found many times. This chain links TRBV19 with TRBJ1-5; TRBD1 matches 7 bases. The CDR3 covers 15 residues. J was trimmed by 1 base and V by 5 bases; bases with no gene match: 5. CDR1 and CDR2 (germline): LNHDA, SQIVND (reference sequence). CDR3 nucleotides: TGTGCCAGTAGTGTCGGGACAGTCAGCAATCAGCCCCAGCATTTT. The encoded protein is CASSVGTVSNQPQHF.

The chain joins TRBV2 to TRBJ2-6, with a tentative D call TRBD2 (5 bases). This CDR3 is 15 amino acids long. V lost 5 bases to trimming and J lost 0 bases, with 8 bases between them. Germline assignment: CDR1 SNHLY and CDR2 FYNNEI. The CDR3 nucleotides read TGTGCCAGCAGTAATAGCGTCTCTGGGGCCAACGTCCTGACTTTC. This gives the protein CASSNSVSGANVLTF.

The chain joins TRBV11-2 to TRBJ2-7; 11 positions agree with TRBD2. V lost 4 bases to trimming and J lost 5 bases; unmatched junction nucleotides: 7. Germline V gene sequence: CDR1 SGHAT, CDR2 FQNNGV. This CDR3 has 15 residues. The CDR3 protein is CASSSISGRVHEQYF. DNA of the CDR3: TGTGCCAGCAGCTCAATTAGCGGGAGGGTCCACGAGCAGTACTTC. Supplemented by reference TRBV11-2 and TRBJ2-7, the full variable domain reads EAGVAQSPRYKIIEKRQSVAFWCNPISGHATLYWYQQILGQGPKLLIQFQNNGVVDDSQLPKDRFSAERLKGVDSTLKIQPAKLEDSAVYLCASSSISGRVHEQYFGPGTRLTVT.

J is TRBJ1-2 and V is TRBV12-5; D gene unclear. Germline V gene sequence: CDR1 LGHNT, CDR2 FRNRAP. Deletions cut 3 bases from V and 0 bases from J, with 5 bases between. The length of the CDR3 is 13 residues. DNA of the CDR3: TGTGCTAGTGGTTTACAGCCTAACTATGGCTACACCTTC. Translated, it gives CASGLQPNYGYTF. Using reference TRBV12-5 and TRBJ1-2 for the parts outside the CDR3, the full variable domain is DARVTQTPRHKVTEMGQEVTMRCQPILGHNTVFWYRQTMMQGLELLAYFRNRAPLDDSGMPKDRFSAEMPDATLATLKIQPSEPRDSAVYFCASGLQPNYGYTFGSGTRLTVV.

This chain's CDR3 is CASSRDRGNQPQHF. The CDR3 DNA is TGCGCCAGCAGCCGCGACAGGGGCAATCAGCCCCAGCATTTT. The J gene is TRBJ1-5, the V gene TRBV4-3, with 7 positions matching TRBD1. V gave up 4 bases and J gave up 2 bases; unmatched junction bases: 2. This CDR3 spans 14 amino acids. Germline V CDR1 and CDR2: LGHNA, YSLEER.

This clone was detected a few times. The chain employs TRBV7-2 and TRBJ2-5, with a possible D match to TRBD1 (7 bases). The CDR3 is made up of 14 amino acids. The V end lost 2 bases, the J end lost 6 bases, and 13 bases lay between the germline ends. Germline V CDR1 and CDR2: SGHTA, FQGNSA. CDR3: CASSLMQGGQTQYF. CDR3 DNA sequence: TGTGCCAGCAGCTTAATGCAGGGGGGACAGACCCAGTACTTC. Looking up the rest from reference TRBV7-2 and TRBJ2-5 gives the full variable domain: GAGVSQSPSNKVTEKGKDVELRCDPISGHTALYWYRQSLGQGLEFLIYFQGNSAPDKSGLPSDRFSAERTGGSVSTLTIQRTQQEDSAVYLCASSLMQGGQTQYFGPGTRLLVL.

J is TRBJ2-1 and V is TRBV29-1; 11 positions agree with TRBD2. The ends lost 2 bases at V and 4 bases at J; junction bases unmatched: 4. Germline V lookup: CDR1 SQVTM, CDR2 ANQGSEA. The length of the CDR3 is 15 residues. The chain's CDR3 is CSVELAGGYYNEQFF. CDR3 nucleotide sequence: TGCAGCGTTGAATTAGCGGGAGGGTATTACAATGAGCAGTTCTTC.